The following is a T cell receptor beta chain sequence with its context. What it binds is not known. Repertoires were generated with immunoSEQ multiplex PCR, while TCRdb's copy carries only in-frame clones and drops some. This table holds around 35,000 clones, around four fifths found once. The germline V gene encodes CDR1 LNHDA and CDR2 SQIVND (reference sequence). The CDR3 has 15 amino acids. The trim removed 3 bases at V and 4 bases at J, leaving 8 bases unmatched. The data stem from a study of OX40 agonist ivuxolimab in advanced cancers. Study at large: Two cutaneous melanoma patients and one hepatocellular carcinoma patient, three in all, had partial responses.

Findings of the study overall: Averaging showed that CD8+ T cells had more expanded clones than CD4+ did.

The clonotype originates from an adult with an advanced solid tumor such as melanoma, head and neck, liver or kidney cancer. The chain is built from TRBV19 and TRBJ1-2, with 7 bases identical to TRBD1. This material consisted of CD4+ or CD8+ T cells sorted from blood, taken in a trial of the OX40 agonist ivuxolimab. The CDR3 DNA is TGTGCCAGTAGTATCGGGGACAGCTATCTCTATGGCTACACCTTC. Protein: CASSIGDSYLYGYTF.